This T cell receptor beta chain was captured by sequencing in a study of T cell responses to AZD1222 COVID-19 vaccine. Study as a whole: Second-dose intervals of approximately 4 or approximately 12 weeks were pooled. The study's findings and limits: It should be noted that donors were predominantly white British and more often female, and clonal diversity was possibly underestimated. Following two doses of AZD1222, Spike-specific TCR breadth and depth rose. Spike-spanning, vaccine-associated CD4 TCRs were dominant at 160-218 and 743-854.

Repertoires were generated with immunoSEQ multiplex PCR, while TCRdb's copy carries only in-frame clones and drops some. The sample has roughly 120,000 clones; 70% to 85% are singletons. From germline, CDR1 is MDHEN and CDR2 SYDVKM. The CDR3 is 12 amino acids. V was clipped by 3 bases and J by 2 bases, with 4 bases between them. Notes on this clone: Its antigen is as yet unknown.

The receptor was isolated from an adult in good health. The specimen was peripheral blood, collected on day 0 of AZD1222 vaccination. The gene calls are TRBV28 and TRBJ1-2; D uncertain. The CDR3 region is CASSLENYGYTF. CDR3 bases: TGTGCCAGCAGTTTGGAGAACTATGGCTACACCTTC.